This passage covers 28 T cell receptor beta chains from one sample sequenced in a study of cytomegalovirus exposure and HLA in healthy donors. Researchers ran the PCR with 60 Vbeta and 13 Jbeta primers. Generated by immunoSEQ multiplex PCR, the TCRdb table keeps only in-frame clones and is missing some. Of fewer than 150,000 clones detected, roughly three quarters appear once; the ten largest clones hold approximately 4.9%. Input material: PBMCs. The receptor source for this set is a woman aged 50 to 65 in good health and CMV-seronegative.

CDR3 coding DNA: TGTGCCAGCAGCCGGACATCTTCAGATACGCAGTATTTT. This gives the protein CASSRTSSDTQYF. The V call is TRBV11-1, the J call TRBJ2-3, with D perhaps matching TRBD1 (5 bases). The CDR3 is made up of 13 amino acids. The V gene lost 5 bases and the J gene lost 4 bases, with 10 bases spanning the gap. CDR1 and CDR2 (germline): SGHAT, FQDESV (reference sequence).

The V and J genes are TRBV25-1 and TRBJ1-3; unclear D gene. CDR3 length: 17 amino acids. V was shortened by 2 bases and J by 1 base, with 15 bases between the two germline ends. Germline values: CDR1 MGHDK, CDR2 SYGVNS. The CDR3 loop is CASSEEKWGGSGNTIYF. CDR3 DNA: TGTGCCAGCAGTGAAGAAAAATGGGGAGGATCTGGAAACACCATATATTTT.

CDR3 nucleotides: TGTGCCAGCAGCTTAAGGGTGAGCGGGGAAGAGACCCAGTACTTC. Translated, it gives CASSLRVSGEETQYF. V and J are TRBV11-1 and TRBJ2-5; TRBD2 agrees at 7 bases. This CDR3 has 15 amino acids. From germline, CDR1 is SGHAT and CDR2 FQDESV (reference sequence). V was pared by 2 bases and J by 3 bases, with 6 bases of the junction left unmatched. The full variable domain, rest sourced from reference TRBV11-1 and TRBJ2-5, is EAEVAQSPRYKITEKSQAVAFWCDPISGHATLYWYRQILGQGPELLVQFQDESVVDDSQLPKDRFSAERLKGVDSTLKIQPAELGDSAMYLCASSLRVSGEETQYFGPGTRLLVL.

The gene calls are TRBV5-1 and TRBJ2-7, with D maybe TRBD1 (6 bases). Germline V gene lookup returns CDR1 SGHRS and CDR2 YFSETQ. This CDR3 spans 16 amino acids. V dropped 0 bases and J dropped 5 bases, with 18 bases sitting between them. CDR3 in DNA: TGCGCCAGCAGCTTGGCCGGGGACATCGCGACCCACGAGCAGTACTTC. It specifies CASSLAGDIATHEQYF.

The chain uses TRBV14 and TRBJ2-3; D is possibly TRBD2 (5 bases). The V gene's germline CDR1 is SGHDN and CDR2 FVKESK. The CDR3 is 16 residues long. V was pared by 0 bases and J by 2 bases, with 12 bases between. The CDR3 is CASSQDPGLTTDTQYF. The CDR3 DNA reads TGTGCCAGCAGCCAAGATCCGGGGTTAACCACAGATACGCAGTATTTT. Variable domain in full (rest from reference TRBV14 and TRBJ2-3): EAGVTQFPSHSVIEKGQTVTLRCDPISGHDNLYWYRRVMGKEIKFLLHFVKESKQDESGMPNNRFLAERTGGTYSTLKVQPAELEDSGVYFCASSQDPGLTTDTQYFGPGTRLTVL.

V and J are TRBV15 and TRBJ2-1, with TRBD1 matching 7 bases. V shed 0 bases and J 2 bases; nucleotides not matched to a gene: 4. The CDR3 totals 16 residues. Germline V CDR1 and CDR2: LNHNV, YYDKDF (reference sequence). CDR3 region: CATSRDRQGAYNEQFF. The CDR3 DNA sequence: TGTGCCACCAGCAGAGATCGGCAGGGGGCCTACAATGAGCAGTTCTTC.

The rearrangement uses TRBV5-1 and TRBJ2-2, with 10 bases matching TRBD1. The CDR3 totals 17 residues. CDR1 and CDR2 (germline): SGHRS, YFSETQ. Trimming at V came to 3 bases and at J to 4 bases, leaving 9 bases not matched to a gene. The chain's CDR3 is CASSSLRQGAGTGELFF. CDR3 nucleotides: TGCGCCAGCAGCTCGTTACGACAGGGGGCCGGCACCGGGGAGCTGTTTTTT.

There are a few counts of this clone. The V gene is TRBV27, the J gene TRBJ1-1; 9 nucleotides match TRBD1. V lost 3 bases to trimming and J lost 5 bases; unmatched junction nucleotides: 4. Germline V gives CDR1 MNHEY, CDR2 SMNVEV (reference sequence). This CDR3 comprises 14 residues. CDR3 residues: CASSLYRGQTEAFF. The CDR3 DNA reads as TGTGCCAGCAGTTTGTACAGGGGGCAAACTGAAGCTTTCTTT.

The chain combines TRBV6-1 with TRBJ2-1; TRBD1 matches 11 bases. The CDR3 is made up of 14 amino acids. The germline V gene encodes CDR1 MNHNS and CDR2 SASEGT. After removal of 10 bases from V and 8 bases from J, the junction contained 10 bases not matched to a gene. CDR3 in amino acids: CATQGQGGVDEQFF. CDR3 coding DNA: TGTGCCACCCAGGGACAGGGGGGTGTCGATGAGCAGTTCTTC.

V and J are TRBV7-8 and TRBJ2-3; the match to TRBD2 covers 10 bases. The CDR3 contains 18 residues. The junction had 11 bases not matched to a gene; V was cut back by 1 base and J by 4 bases. Germline loops: CDR1 SGHVS, CDR2 FQNEAQ. The chain's CDR3 is CASSLEVSSGGNADTQYF. The DNA for the CDR3 is TGTGCCAGCAGCTTAGAGGTCTCTAGCGGGGGAAACGCAGATACGCAGTATTTT.

This clone was counted a single time. V usage is TRBV4-2 and J usage is TRBJ2-2, with D unresolved. The V end lost 0 bases, the J end lost 4 bases, and 6 bases lay between the germline ends. Germline CDR1 reads LGHNA; CDR2 reads YNFKEQ. The CDR3 is 14 residues long. The CDR3 reads CASSQERITGELFF. The DNA for the CDR3 is TGTGCCAGCAGCCAAGAGCGGATCACCGGGGAGCTGTTTTTT.

This clone was observed a single time. V and J are TRBV4-1 and TRBJ2-1; 7 bases match TRBD2. Per the germline V gene, CDR1 is MGHRA and CDR2 is YSYEKL. J lost 2 bases, V lost 3 bases, and 13 bases had no gene match. This CDR3 is 18 amino acids long. The CDR3 DNA follows: TGCGCCAGCAGCCAGGCCTTGGGGGGTCGGGGGGCCTACAATGAGCAGTTCTTC. Residues: CASSQALGGRGAYNEQFF.

The CDR3 loop is CASSDFTRGLVYEQYF. The CDR3 DNA sequence: TGTGCCAGCAGTGACTTTACCAGGGGCCTCGTCTACGAGCAGTACTTC. This rearrangement joins TRBV6-1 to TRBJ2-7, with D perhaps matching TRBD1 (6 bases). The CDR3 length is 16 residues. Germline CDR1 MNHNS, CDR2 SASEGT. V was shortened by 3 bases and J by 3 bases, with 18 bases between the two germline ends.

The chain links TRBV10-3 to TRBJ2-1; the match to TRBD2 covers 9 bases. V dropped 3 bases and J dropped 7; count of bases not matched to a gene: 10. The germline gives CDR1 ENHRY, CDR2 SYGVKD. This CDR3 contains 16 residues. CDR3 region: CAISDSGGGAQNEQFF. The CDR3 region has the DNA TGTGCCATCAGTGACTCGGGCGGGGGGGCCCAGAATGAGCAGTTCTTC.

The gene calls are TRBV10-1 and TRBJ2-2; D gene uncertain. The length of the CDR3 is 13 residues. Germline CDR1 and CDR2: WNHNN and SYGVQD (reference sequence). The V end was cut by 3 bases, the J end by 1 base, with 3 bases between. CDR3 DNA: TGCGCCAGCAGTGATCAGAACACCGGGGAGCTGTTTTTT. Amino acid sequence: CASSDQNTGELFF.

This chain connects TRBV27 to TRBJ1-3, with D hard to call. The CDR3 has 14 residues. From germline, CDR1 is MNHEY and CDR2 SMNVEV (reference sequence). V gave up 8 bases and J gave up 2 bases, with 13 bases separating them. The chain's CDR3 is CASGLVGPGNTIYF. The CDR3 bases are TGTGCCAGCGGACTCGTAGGGCCTGGAAACACCATATATTTT.

This chain joins TRBV11-2 and TRBJ1-4; D not certain. This CDR3 is 15 amino acids long. CDR1 SGHAT and CDR2 FQNNGV come from the germline V gene. V was clipped by 7 bases and J by 6 bases, with 18 bases between them. The CDR3 reads CASTLDSGRDEKLFF. The CDR3 nucleotides read TGTGCCAGCACCCTAGATTCTGGGAGAGATGAAAAACTGTTTTTT.

The chain is built from TRBV19 and TRBJ1-5, with TRBD1 matching 9 bases. Germline CDR1 reads LNHDA; CDR2 reads SQIVND (reference sequence). V was clipped by 7 bases and J by 6 bases; unmatched bases: 7. This CDR3 region has 14 residues. CDR3 amino acids: CASTATGGGQPQHF. In DNA form, the CDR3 reads TGTGCCAGTACCGCCACAGGGGGCGGTCAGCCCCAGCATTTT.

This clone was recorded a few times. The chain has TRBV11-2 and TRBJ2-2; D may be TRBD2 (5 bases). The germline V gene encodes CDR1 SGHAT and CDR2 FQNNGV. Trimming took off 5 bases at V and 8 bases at J, with 12 bases between the two ends. CDR3 size: 13 residues. CDR3 sequence reads: CASSRLGVGELFF. Here the CDR3 DNA reads TGTGCCAGCAGCCGCCTGGGAGTGGGGGAGCTGTTTTTT.

The table lists this clone with a few counts. The genes are TRBV6-4 and TRBJ1-2, with a possible D match to TRBD1 (6 bases). The CDR3 consists of 15 residues. The V gene's germline CDR1 is MRHNA and CDR2 SNTAGT. Trimming took 6 bases from V and 8 from J, leaving 22 bases between them. The CDR3: CASSPRQDDWRGYTF. CDR3 bases: TGTGCCAGCAGCCCAAGACAGGATGACTGGAGAGGCTACACCTTC.

Comment on this clone: One end of the junction does not line up with germline, which may come from a read error. At the DNA level, this CDR3 is encoded by other sequences in the same sample as well. This sequence joins TRBV13 and TRBJ1-3; D gene uncertain. Germline CDR1 PRHDT, CDR2 FYEKMQ (reference sequence). The CDR3 has 15 residues. The CDR3 sequence is CASTRRWSSGNTIYF. CDR3 nucleotide sequence: TGTGCCAGCACCCGAAGGTGGAGCTCTGGAAACACCATCTATTTT.

This sequence joins TRBV4-1 and TRBJ2-5; 9 nucleotides line up with TRBD2. Gene TRBJ2-7 matches the end of the DNA better, so the J call may be wrong. Germline V gives CDR1 MGHRA, CDR2 YSYEKL. The CDR3 totals 18 residues. This chain's CDR3 is CASSQESLAGLSSYEQYF. CDR3 sequence (DNA): TGCGCCAGCAGCCAAGAGAGTCTAGCGGGGCTCAGCTCCTACGAGCAGTACTTC.

This clone was detected ten times or more. The chain employs TRBV6-4 and TRBJ2-3; D is perhaps TRBD1 (5 bases). Germline V gene lookup returns CDR1 MRHNA and CDR2 SNTAGT. V lost 5 bases and J 0 bases, leaving 9 bases between the germline ends. The CDR3 consists of 14 residues. This CDR3 reads CASSLGPSTDTQYF. CDR3 in DNA: TGTGCCAGCAGTCTGGGGCCCAGCACAGATACGCAGTATTTT.

The chain uses TRBV5-1 and TRBJ2-3; 8 bases are a match to TRBD1. V trimming: 4 bases; J trimming: 2 bases; junction bases outside the gene matches: 6. This CDR3 is 15 amino acids long. Germline loops: CDR1 SGHRS, CDR2 YFSETQ. As DNA, the CDR3 is TGCGCCAGCAGCGCCGGGACAGGCGACACAGATACGCAGTATTTT. Protein product: CASSAGTGDTDTQYF.

The chain has TRBV5-1 and TRBJ1-1; a weak D match, TRBD1 (5 bases). The CDR3 has 17 residues. CDR1 and CDR2 (germline): SGHRS, YFSETQ. The V end lost 1 base, the J end lost 7 bases, and 23 bases lay between the germline ends. CDR3 sequence (DNA): TGCGCCAGCAGCTTGAAACCGGGGGGACTCCCGGCAGGTGAAGCTTTCTTT. It specifies CASSLKPGGLPAGEAFF.

V usage is TRBV18 and J usage is TRBJ2-6; 7 bases agree with TRBD1. The V segment lost 3 bases and the J segment 2 bases; nucleotides outside the gene matches: 10. Germline V CDR1 and CDR2: KGHSH, LQKENI. The CDR3 runs 18 residues. For the CDR3, the DNA is TGTGCCAGCTCACCTGTACAGGGGTCTGGTGCTGGGGCCAACGTCCTGACTTTC. Translated, it gives CASSPVQGSGAGANVLTF.

As to this clone: The germline gene is not matched at one end of the junction; a read error may be the cause. In the same sample, other DNA sequences code for this CDR3. This chain uses TRBV6-1 with TRBJ2-5, with D possibly being TRBD2 (6 bases). The germline V gene encodes CDR1 MNHNS and CDR2 SASEGT. This CDR3 contains 16 residues. In DNA form, the CDR3 reads TGTGCCAGCAGTGAAGCTCTCGGGACTCTCCAAGAGACCCAATACTTC. Residues: CASSEALGTLQETQYF.

This clone was seen a handful of times. The J gene is TRBJ2-2, the V gene TRBV12-5; D may be TRBD1 (6 bases). Per germline, CDR1 LGHNT and CDR2 FRNRAP. Trimming removed 5 bases at V and 2 bases at J, with 24 bases between. This CDR3 contains 19 residues. CDR3 in amino acids: CASGLNRDTYIANTGELFF. The CDR3 DNA sequence: TGTGCTAGTGGTCTTAATCGGGACACCTATATTGCCAACACCGGGGAGCTGTTTTTT. Full variable domain (outside the CDR3, taken from reference TRBV12-5 and TRBJ2-2): DARVTQTPRHKVTEMGQEVTMRCQPILGHNTVFWYRQTMMQGLELLAYFRNRAPLDDSGMPKDRFSAEMPDATLATLKIQPSEPRDSAVYFCASGLNRDTYIANTGELFFGEGSRLTVL.